These 30 T cell receptor beta chains were all obtained from the same sample, sequenced in a study of cytomegalovirus exposure and HLA in healthy donors. PCR primers comprised 60 Vbeta and 13 Jbeta primers. Using immunoSEQ multiplex PCR, the repertoire was profiled, and TCRdb retains in-frame clones only, with some absent. The repertoire includes around 150,000 clones, approximately 81% of them detected once, and around 1.4% sits in the top ten. Sequenced material: PBMCs. These receptor sequences come from a man in his late teens or twenties in good health and CMV-seronegative.

The genes are TRBV19 and TRBJ2-7; D is unclear. Germline lookup yields CDR1 LNHDA and CDR2 SQIVND (reference sequence). This CDR3 has 11 residues. The V end lost 7 bases, the J end lost 3 bases, and 7 bases lay between the germline ends. CDR3 nucleotide sequence: TGTGCCAGTATCCAATTCTACGAGCAGTACTTC. Translation: CASIQFYEQYF. Using reference TRBV19 and TRBJ2-7 for the parts outside the CDR3, the full variable domain is DGGITQSPKYLFRKEGQNVTLSCEQNLNHDAMYWYRQDPGQGLRLIYYSQIVNDFQKGDIAEGYSVSREKKESFPLTVTSAQKNPTAFYLCASIQFYEQYFGPGTRLTVT.

This clone appeared once. The chain recombines TRBV5-4 with TRBJ2-3; 8 bases are shared with TRBD2. Unmatched junction bases numbered 9, after V lost 1 base and J lost 2 bases. Germline assignment: CDR1 SGHNT and CDR2 YYREEE (reference sequence). The CDR3 runs to 17 residues. For the CDR3, the DNA is TGTGCCAGCAGCTTGTTTAGAGCGGGAGACCTCACAGATACGCAGTATTTT. Translating it yields CASSLFRAGDLTDTQYF.

In regard to this clone: At one end the junction does not follow the germline gene, possibly because of a read error. This chain uses TRBV27 with TRBJ1-5; no clear D gene. CDR3 length: 14 amino acids. Per germline, CDR1 MNHEY and CDR2 SMNVEV (reference sequence). The CDR3 here is CASSLGFGVQPRHF. Written as DNA, the CDR3 is TGTGCCAGCAGTTTAGGCTTCGGGGTCCAGCCCCGGCATTTT.

The chain links TRBV6-5 to TRBJ1-4, with no clear D. The CDR3 has 14 amino acids. Germline CDR1 is MNHEY and CDR2 is SVGAGI. The V end was cut by 0 bases, the J end by 3 bases, with 5 bases between. This chain's CDR3 is CASSYSQANEKLFF. The CDR3, as DNA: TGTGCCAGCAGTTACTCCCAGGCTAATGAAAAACTGTTTTTT.

The genes are TRBV28 and TRBJ2-3, with 15 nucleotides matching TRBD2. The V gene's germline CDR1 is MDHEN and CDR2 SYDVKM. CDR3 size: 15 residues. The V gene end was trimmed by 4 bases and the J gene end by 8 bases; junction bases not matched to a gene: 4. CDR3 coding DNA: TGTGCCAGCAGTTGGACTAGCGGGAGGGCCGGTACGCAGTATTTT. Protein sequence: CASSWTSGRAGTQYF.

The V and J genes are TRBV2 and TRBJ2-3, with 13 bases matching TRBD2. Losses at the gene ends were 8 bases for V and 6 bases for J; bases not matched to a gene: 8. Germline assignment: CDR1 SNHLY and CDR2 FYNNEI. The CDR3 has 15 amino acids. The CDR3 DNA follows: TGTGCCAGCGGAAGACTAGCGGGAGGCCTCGATACGCAGTATTTT. Amino acid sequence: CASGRLAGGLDTQYF.

This chain's CDR3 is CASCRDTNTEAFF. In nucleotides, the CDR3 is TGTGCCAGCTGCAGGGACACGAACACTGAAGCTTTCTTT. This rearrangement joins TRBV18 to TRBJ1-1, with D perhaps TRBD1 (6 bases). This CDR3 has 13 amino acids. Trimming took off 7 bases at V and 1 base at J, with 10 bases between the two ends. The germline V gene encodes CDR1 KGHSH and CDR2 LQKENI.

CDR3 DNA sequence: TGTGCCAGCTCACCGTCCGGGACTAGCTCTTCGGAGACCCAGTACTTC. Its translation: CASSPSGTSSSETQYF. The chain joins TRBV18 to TRBJ2-5; the match to TRBD2 covers 9 bases. CDR3 length equals 16 residues. CDR1 is KGHSH, CDR2 LQKENI, per germline. V lost 3 bases and J lost 5; bases outside the gene matches: 10. Full variable domain (remainder filled in from reference TRBV18 and TRBJ2-5): NAGVMQNPRHLVRRRGQEARLRCSPMKGHSHVYWYRQLPEEGLKFMVYLQKENIIDESGMPKERFSAEFPKEGPSILRIQQVVRGDSAAYFCASSPSGTSSSETQYFGPGTRLLVL.

The chain carries TRBV5-4 and TRBJ2-2, with a weak D call TRBD1 (6 bases). The CDR3 consists of 14 residues. Germline CDR1 and CDR2: SGHNT and YYREEE (reference sequence). V lost 2 bases, J lost 6 bases, and 11 bases lay in between. CDR3 coding DNA: TGTGCCAGCAGCTTTGGGGGCATCGCCGGGGAGCTGTTTTTT. This sequence encodes CASSFGGIAGELFF.

The V gene is TRBV9, the J gene TRBJ1-1; no clear D. Germline CDR1 SGDLS, CDR2 YYNGEE. V shed 0 bases and J shed 0 bases, with 6 bases lying between them. The CDR3 spans 14 residues. The CDR3 DNA reads TGTGCCAGCAGCGTAGCGGGAGTGAACACTGAAGCTTTCTTT. It yields the protein CASSVAGVNTEAFF.

V and J are TRBV6-5 and TRBJ2-7; 9 nucleotides align to TRBD1. This CDR3 contains 15 residues. CDR1 MNHEY and CDR2 SVGAGI come from the germline V gene. The V gene end was trimmed by 5 bases and the J gene end by 3 bases; junction bases not matched to a gene: 8. DNA of the CDR3: TGTGCCAGCAGTAGGGCGACAGGGGGACTCTACGAGCAGTACTTC. This encodes CASSRATGGLYEQYF.

The chain joins TRBV7-2 to TRBJ2-1; 7 positions match TRBD2. The CDR3 is 15 amino acids. V lost 7 bases, J lost 2 bases, and 8 bases stayed unmatched. Germline-derived CDR1 and CDR2 are SGHTA and FQGNSA. CDR3 DNA: TGTGCCAGCACCTGGGGGGGAGGAGCCTACAATGAGCAGTTCTTC. Protein: CASTWGGGAYNEQFF.

The chain uses TRBV5-6 and TRBJ2-1, with D possibly TRBD1 on 6 matching bases. The length of the CDR3 is 14 residues. V was pared by 1 base and J by 6 bases, with 11 bases between. In germline, CDR1 is SGHDT, CDR2 YYEEEE. The CDR3 spells CASSLTTGFNEQFF. In nucleotides, the CDR3 is TGTGCCAGCAGCTTGACCACAGGGTTCAATGAGCAGTTCTTC. Combining the CDR3 with reference TRBV5-6 and TRBJ2-1 gives the whole variable domain DAGVTQSPTHLIKTRGQQVTLRCSPKSGHDTVSWYQQALGQGPQFIFQYYEEEERQRGNFPDRFSGHQFPNYSSELNVNALLLGDSALYLCASSLTTGFNEQFFGPGTRLTVL.

The chain employs TRBV6-5 and TRBJ2-7; unclear D gene. V dropped 8 bases and J dropped 0 bases, with 17 bases sitting between them. The length of the CDR3 is 15 residues. CDR1 and CDR2 from the germline V gene are MNHEY and SVGAGI. As DNA, the CDR3 is TGTGCCAGCTCGACGGCTACTATGAGCTCCTACGAGCAGTACTTC. Translating gives CASSTATMSSYEQYF.

V usage is TRBV5-6 and J usage is TRBJ1-6; the D gene is possibly TRBD1 (5 bases). The V gene lost 3 bases and the J gene lost 7 bases, with 14 bases spanning the gap. Germline loops: CDR1 SGHDT, CDR2 YYEEEE. The CDR3 has 15 amino acids. The CDR3 loop reads CASSYGQTGNSPLHF. The CDR3 DNA reads as TGTGCCAGCAGCTACGGACAAACCGGGAATTCACCCCTCCACTTT.

This clone was counted between two and nine times. The chain couples TRBV30 to TRBJ1-6, with a weak D call TRBD1 (5 bases). Germline CDR1 and CDR2: GTSNPN and SVGIG (reference sequence). Trimming pared 3 bases from V and 5 bases from J, leaving 11 bases between. The CDR3 runs 14 residues. CDR3 in DNA: TGTGCCTGGAGGGAAGGGGTACATAATTCACCCCTCCACTTT. Translation: CAWREGVHNSPLHF.

This clone occurred a few times. V is TRBV27 and J is TRBJ1-3; the D gene is possibly TRBD1 (5 bases). Germline V gene data show CDR1 as MNHEY and CDR2 as SMNVEV (reference sequence). This CDR3 has 14 residues. Between the trimmed V and J ends, which lost 8 bases and 0 bases, there was a span of 11 bases. The CDR3 reads CASRDSYSGNTIYF. CDR3 nucleotide sequence: TGTGCCAGCCGAGACAGTTACTCTGGAAACACCATATATTTT.

This clone occurred a few times. V and J are TRBV10-3 and TRBJ2-7; D might be TRBD1 (6 bases). Germline V gives CDR1 ENHRY, CDR2 SYGVKD. This CDR3 is built from 14 residues. Trimming took 3 bases from V and 4 from J, leaving 13 bases between them. CDR3 amino acids: CAISDGRGRYEQYF. The CDR3 DNA reads TGTGCCATCAGTGACGGCAGGGGAAGATACGAGCAGTACTTC.

This rearrangement joins TRBV7-9 to TRBJ2-3; 11 bases agree with TRBD2. This CDR3 is built from 17 residues. In germline, CDR1 is SEHNR, CDR2 FQNEAQ (reference sequence). V dropped 5 bases and J dropped 0; count of bases not matched to a gene: 7. CDR3 coding DNA: TGTGCCAGCAGCCCCCGACTAGCGGGGTCGAGCACAGATACGCAGTATTTT. Residues: CASSPRLAGSSTDTQYF. Drawing the rest from reference TRBV7-9 and TRBJ2-3, the complete variable domain is DTGVSQNPRHKITKRGQNVTFRCDPISEHNRLYWYRQTLGQGPEFLTYFQNEAQLEKSRLLSDRFSAERPKGSFSTLEIQRTEQGDSAMYLCASSPRLAGSSTDTQYFGPGTRLTVL.

The genes are TRBV28 and TRBJ1-4; no firm D call. V lost 5 bases, J lost 7 bases, and 17 bases lay in between. In germline, CDR1 is MDHEN, CDR2 SYDVKM. The CDR3 covers 15 residues. Here the CDR3 DNA reads TGTGCCAGCAGTCCCGTCGACGCCGGGAGTGAAAAACTGTTTTTT. Encoded protein: CASSPVDAGSEKLFF.

The chain recombines TRBV28 with TRBJ2-1, with TRBD2 as a possible D gene (6 bases). The length of the CDR3 is 17 residues. CDR1 is MDHEN, CDR2 SYDVKM, per germline. V lost 3 bases and J lost 5, with 20 bases in between. The CDR3 DNA reads TGTGCCAGCAGTTTCTTTTCGGACGGGAGCGGGCACAATGAGCAGTTCTTC. It specifies CASSFFSDGSGHNEQFF. Full variable domain (outside the CDR3, taken from reference TRBV28 and TRBJ2-1): DVKVTQSSRYLVKRTGEKVFLECVQDMDHENMFWYRQDPGLGLRLIYFSYDVKMKEKGDIPEGYSVSREKKERFSLILESASTNQTSMYLCASSFFSDGSGHNEQFFGPGTRLTVL.

This clone was seen just once. J is TRBJ1-5 and V is TRBV11-3; the D gene is possibly TRBD1 (6 bases). Germline CDR1 SGHNT, CDR2 YENEEA. Deletions cut 5 bases from V and 1 base from J, with 9 bases between. CDR3 length: 14 residues. The CDR3 DNA follows: TGTGCCAGCAGCCCCACAGGGAGCAATCAGCCCCAGCATTTT. Its protein product is CASSPTGSNQPQHF.

V usage is TRBV9 and J usage is TRBJ2-7; maybe TRBD2 (5 bases). Looked up from germline, CDR1 is SGDLS and CDR2 is YYNGEE. V lost 4 bases and J 2 bases, leaving 16 bases between the germline ends. This CDR3 has 15 amino acids. The CDR3 bases are TGTGCCAGCAGCACTACTAGTAAACCCCCCTACGAGCAGTACTTC. Encoded protein: CASSTTSKPPYEQYF.

CDR3 in amino acids: CASSYSKGTGQETQYF. In DNA form, the CDR3 reads TGTGCCAGCAGTTACTCGAAAGGGACAGGGCAAGAGACCCAGTACTTC. The chain couples TRBV6-5 to TRBJ2-5; 9 nucleotides match TRBD1. V lost 0 bases to trimming and J lost 2 bases; unmatched junction nucleotides: 4. CDR3 length equals 16 residues. Germline CDR1 is MNHEY and CDR2 is SVGAGI.

The J gene is TRBJ1-2, the V gene TRBV28, with D perhaps matching TRBD1 (5 bases). The CDR3 totals 14 residues. Trimming left V 5 bases short and J 1 base short, with 11 bases between. The germline V gene encodes CDR1 MDHEN and CDR2 SYDVKM. As DNA, the CDR3 is TGTGCCAGCAGTACAAGGGGTGTTAACTATGGCTACACCTTC. The encoded protein is CASSTRGVNYGYTF.

The chain recombines TRBV10-3 with TRBJ2-5, with 8 bases aligning to TRBD1. The V segment lost 5 bases and the J segment 8 bases; nucleotides outside the gene matches: 10. Germline V gene lookup returns CDR1 ENHRY and CDR2 SYGVKD. The CDR3 loop spans 14 amino acids. CDR3 in amino acids: CAISPGTGTETQYF. The CDR3 nucleotides read TGTGCCATCAGTCCCGGGACAGGTACCGAAACCCAGTACTTC.

V gene TRBV9 combines with J gene TRBJ1-2, with 9 bases aligning to TRBD1. The trim removed 6 bases at V and 8 bases at J, leaving 11 bases unmatched. Germline CDR1 SGDLS, CDR2 YYNGEE. This CDR3 is 14 amino acids long. The CDR3 DNA reads TGTGCCAGCACCTTAGCGGGACAGGGTGTCGGCTACACCTTC. Residues: CASTLAGQGVGYTF.

The CDR3 sequence is CASSLGGGRIYNEQFF. The DNA of the CDR3 is TGCGCCAGCAGCTTGGGGGGCGGCCGCATTTACAATGAGCAGTTCTTC. This chain links TRBV5-1 with TRBJ2-1; perhaps TRBD1 as D (5 bases). This CDR3 contains 16 residues. V dropped 0 bases and J dropped 4 bases, with 14 bases sitting between them. In germline, CDR1 is SGHRS, CDR2 YFSETQ.

The chain combines TRBV9 with TRBJ2-3, with 12 positions matching TRBD2. The CDR3 length is 16 residues. J was trimmed by 6 bases and V by 0 bases; bases with no gene match: 5. Germline loops: CDR1 SGDLS, CDR2 YYNGEE. In nucleotides, the CDR3 is TGTGCCAGCAGCGTAGGACTAGCGGGAGAGGCGGATACGCAGTATTTT. Translating it yields CASSVGLAGEADTQYF.

The V call is TRBV7-9, the J call TRBJ2-7; 7 bases are a match to TRBD1. The V and J ends lost 5 bases and 7 bases, in that order; junction bases with no gene match: 8. The CDR3 has 13 residues. The germline gives CDR1 SEHNR, CDR2 FQNEAQ (reference sequence). CDR3 nucleotide sequence: TGTGCCAGCAGCGTGCCGACAGGGCGAGAGCAGTACTTC. Translated, it gives CASSVPTGREQYF.